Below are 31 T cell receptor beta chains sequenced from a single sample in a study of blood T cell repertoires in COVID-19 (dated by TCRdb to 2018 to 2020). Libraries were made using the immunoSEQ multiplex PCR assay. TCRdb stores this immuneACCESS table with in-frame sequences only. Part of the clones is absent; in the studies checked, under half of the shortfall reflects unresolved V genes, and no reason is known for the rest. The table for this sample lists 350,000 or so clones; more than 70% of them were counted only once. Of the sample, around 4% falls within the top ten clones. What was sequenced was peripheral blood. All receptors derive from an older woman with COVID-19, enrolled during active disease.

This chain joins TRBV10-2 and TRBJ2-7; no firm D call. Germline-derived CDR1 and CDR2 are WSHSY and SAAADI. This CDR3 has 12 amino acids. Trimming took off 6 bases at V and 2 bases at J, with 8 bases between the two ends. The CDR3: CASSRSPYEQYF. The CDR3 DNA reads TGCGCCAGCAGCAGGTCTCCCTACGAGCAGTACTTC.

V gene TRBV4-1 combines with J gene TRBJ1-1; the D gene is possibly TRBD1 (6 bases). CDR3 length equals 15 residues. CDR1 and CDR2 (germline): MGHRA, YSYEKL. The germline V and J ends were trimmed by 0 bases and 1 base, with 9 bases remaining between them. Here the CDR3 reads CASSQDGQPNTEAFF. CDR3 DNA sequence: TGCGCCAGCAGCCAAGACGGACAGCCGAACACTGAAGCTTTCTTT.

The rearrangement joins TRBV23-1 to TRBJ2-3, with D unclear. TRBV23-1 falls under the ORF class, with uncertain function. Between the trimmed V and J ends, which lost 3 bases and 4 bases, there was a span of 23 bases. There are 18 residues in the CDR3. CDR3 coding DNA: TGCGCCAGCAGTCATGCCTTCCTAGGCTCATCTACCCCAGATACGCAGTATTTT. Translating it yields CASSHAFLGSSTPDTQYF.

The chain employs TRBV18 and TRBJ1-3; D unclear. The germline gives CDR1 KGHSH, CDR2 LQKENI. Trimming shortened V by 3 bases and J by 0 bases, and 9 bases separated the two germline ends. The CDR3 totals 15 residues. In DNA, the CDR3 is TGTGCCAGCTCACCCATGGACTTCTCTGGAAACACCATATATTTT. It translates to CASSPMDFSGNTIYF.

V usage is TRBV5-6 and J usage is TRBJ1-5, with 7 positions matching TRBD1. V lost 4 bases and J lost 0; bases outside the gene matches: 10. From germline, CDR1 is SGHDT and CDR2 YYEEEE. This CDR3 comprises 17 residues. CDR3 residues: CASSRTGKVISNQPQHF. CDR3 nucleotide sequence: TGTGCCAGCAGCCGGACAGGAAAAGTAATTAGCAATCAGCCCCAGCATTTT. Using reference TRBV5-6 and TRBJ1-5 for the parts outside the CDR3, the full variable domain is DAGVTQSPTHLIKTRGQQVTLRCSPKSGHDTVSWYQQALGQGPQFIFQYYEEEERQRGNFPDRFSGHQFPNYSSELNVNALLLGDSALYLCASSRTGKVISNQPQHFGDGTRLSIL.

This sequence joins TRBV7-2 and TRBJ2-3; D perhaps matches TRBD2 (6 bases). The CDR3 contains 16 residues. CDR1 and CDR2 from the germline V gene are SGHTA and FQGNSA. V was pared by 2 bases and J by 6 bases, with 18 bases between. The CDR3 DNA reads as TGTGCCAGCAGCTTATTGGGGCTAGCGTTTCAGGATACGCAGTATTTT. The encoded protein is CASSLLGLAFQDTQYF. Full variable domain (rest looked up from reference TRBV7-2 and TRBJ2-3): GAGVSQSPSNKVTEKGKDVELRCDPISGHTALYWYRQSLGQGLEFLIYFQGNSAPDKSGLPSDRFSAERTGGSVSTLTIQRTQQEDSAVYLCASSLLGLAFQDTQYFGPGTRLTVL.

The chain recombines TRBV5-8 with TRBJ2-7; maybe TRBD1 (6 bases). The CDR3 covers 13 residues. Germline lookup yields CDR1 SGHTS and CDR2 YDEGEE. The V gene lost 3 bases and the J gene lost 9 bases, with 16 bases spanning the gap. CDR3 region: CASSSTGLSGQYF. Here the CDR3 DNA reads TGTGCCAGCAGCTCAACAGGGCTTTCGGGGCAGTACTTC.

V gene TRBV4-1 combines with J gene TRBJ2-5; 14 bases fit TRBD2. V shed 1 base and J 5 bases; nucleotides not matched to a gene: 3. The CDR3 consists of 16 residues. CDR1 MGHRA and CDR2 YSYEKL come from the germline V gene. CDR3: CASSQGLAGGVETQYF. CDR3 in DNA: TGCGCCAGCAGCCAAGGACTAGCGGGGGGGGTGGAGACCCAGTACTTC.

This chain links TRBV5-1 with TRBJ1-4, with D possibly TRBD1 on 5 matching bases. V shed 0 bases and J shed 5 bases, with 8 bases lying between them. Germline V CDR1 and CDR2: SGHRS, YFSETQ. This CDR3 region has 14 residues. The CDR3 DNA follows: TGCGCCAGCAGCTTGGGGGGCATCAATGAAAAACTGTTTTTT. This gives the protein CASSLGGINEKLFF.

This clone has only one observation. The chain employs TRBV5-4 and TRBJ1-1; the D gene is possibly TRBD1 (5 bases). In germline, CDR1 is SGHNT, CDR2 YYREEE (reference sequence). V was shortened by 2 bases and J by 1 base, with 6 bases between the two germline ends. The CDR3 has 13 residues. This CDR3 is CASSFGQNTEAFF. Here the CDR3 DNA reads TGTGCCAGCAGCTTCGGACAGAACACTGAAGCTTTCTTT.

The CDR3 DNA reads as TGTGCCAGCAGCCCGTGGGGTCTAGCGGGGCAAGAGACCCAGTACTTC. Translated, it gives CASSPWGLAGQETQYF. The V call is TRBV7-9, the J call TRBJ2-5; 9 bases line up with TRBD2. V lost 5 bases and J lost 2; bases outside the gene matches: 9. Germline V gene data show CDR1 as SEHNR and CDR2 as FQNEAQ (reference sequence). The CDR3 totals 16 residues.

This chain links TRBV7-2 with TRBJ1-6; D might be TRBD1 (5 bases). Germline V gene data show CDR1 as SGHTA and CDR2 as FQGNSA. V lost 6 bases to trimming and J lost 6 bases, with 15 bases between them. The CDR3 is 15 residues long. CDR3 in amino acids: CASRSQGLSNSPLHF. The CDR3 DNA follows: TGTGCCAGCAGGTCGCAGGGCTTGTCTAATTCACCCCTCCACTTT.

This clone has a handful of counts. CDR3 protein: CASGLDGTVTEAFF. The CDR3 nucleotides are TGTGCTAGTGGTTTGGACGGGACAGTAACTGAAGCTTTCTTT. The V call is TRBV12-5, the J call TRBJ1-1; 7 nucleotides align to TRBD1. The CDR3 spans 14 residues. Per the germline V gene, CDR1 is LGHNT and CDR2 is FRNRAP. The trim removed 1 base at V and 5 bases at J, leaving 4 bases unmatched.

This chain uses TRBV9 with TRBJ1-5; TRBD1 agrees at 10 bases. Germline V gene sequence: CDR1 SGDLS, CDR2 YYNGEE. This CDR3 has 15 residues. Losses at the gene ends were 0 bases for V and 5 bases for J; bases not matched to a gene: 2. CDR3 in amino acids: CASSVGTGGYQPQHF. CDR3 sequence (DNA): TGTGCCAGCAGCGTAGGGACAGGGGGGTATCAGCCCCAGCATTTT.

CDR3 DNA: TGTGCCAGCAGCTTACAGGGCACAGATACGCAGTATTTT. Its translation is CASSLQGTDTQYF. V is TRBV7-6 and J is TRBJ2-3, with D hard to call. The V gene lost 2 bases and the J gene lost 1 base, with 4 bases spanning the gap. The germline gives CDR1 SGHVS, CDR2 FNYEAQ. The CDR3 runs to 13 residues.

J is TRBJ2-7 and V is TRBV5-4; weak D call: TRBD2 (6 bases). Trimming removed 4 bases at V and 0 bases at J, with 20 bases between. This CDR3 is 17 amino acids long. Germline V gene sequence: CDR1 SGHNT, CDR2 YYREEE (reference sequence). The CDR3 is CASSMGHGGPLSYEQYF. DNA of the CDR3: TGTGCCAGCAGCATGGGGCACGGGGGTCCCCTCTCCTACGAGCAGTACTTC.

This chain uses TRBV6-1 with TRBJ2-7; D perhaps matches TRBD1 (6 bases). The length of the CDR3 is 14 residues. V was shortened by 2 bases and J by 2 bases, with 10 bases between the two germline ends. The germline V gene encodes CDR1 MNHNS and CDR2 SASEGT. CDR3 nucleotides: TGTGCCAGCAGTGAAACAGGGAGCCCCTACGAGCAGTACTTC. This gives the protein CASSETGSPYEQYF.

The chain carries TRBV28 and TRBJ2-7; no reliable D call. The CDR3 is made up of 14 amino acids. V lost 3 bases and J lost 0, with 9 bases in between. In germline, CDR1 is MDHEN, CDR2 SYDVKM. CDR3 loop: CASSFTGLSYEQYF. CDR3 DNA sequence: TGTGCCAGCAGTTTCACGGGTCTCTCCTACGAGCAGTACTTC.

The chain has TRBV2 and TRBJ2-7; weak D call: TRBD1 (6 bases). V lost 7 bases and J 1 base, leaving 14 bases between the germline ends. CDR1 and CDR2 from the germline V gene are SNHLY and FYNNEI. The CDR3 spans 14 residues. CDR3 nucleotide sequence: TGTGCCAGCATGTACAGGGACCTTTCCTACGAGCAGTACTTC. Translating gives CASMYRDLSYEQYF.

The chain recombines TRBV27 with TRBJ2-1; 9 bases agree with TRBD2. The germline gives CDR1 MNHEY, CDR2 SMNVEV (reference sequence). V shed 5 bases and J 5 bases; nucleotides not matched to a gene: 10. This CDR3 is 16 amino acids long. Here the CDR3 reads CASSPPTSGSNNEQFF. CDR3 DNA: TGTGCCAGCAGTCCCCCCACTAGCGGGTCCAACAATGAGCAGTTCTTC.

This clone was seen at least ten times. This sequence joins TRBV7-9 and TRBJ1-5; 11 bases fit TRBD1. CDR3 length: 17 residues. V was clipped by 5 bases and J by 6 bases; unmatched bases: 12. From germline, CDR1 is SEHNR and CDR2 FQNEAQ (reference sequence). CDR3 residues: CASSPGQGAGAAQPQHF. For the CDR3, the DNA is TGTGCCAGCAGCCCAGGACAGGGGGCTGGGGCGGCTCAGCCCCAGCATTTT.

CDR3 DNA sequence: TGTGCCAGCAGTCGGGAGGGACAGCTAAACACAGATACGCAGTATTTT. Its translation is CASSREGQLNTDTQYF. The V and J genes are TRBV6-6 and TRBJ2-3; a possible D gene is TRBD2 (8 bases). V lost 5 bases and J lost 2, with 17 bases in between. The CDR3 sequence is 16 residues long. The germline CDR1 and CDR2 sequences are MNHNY and SVGAGI (reference sequence).

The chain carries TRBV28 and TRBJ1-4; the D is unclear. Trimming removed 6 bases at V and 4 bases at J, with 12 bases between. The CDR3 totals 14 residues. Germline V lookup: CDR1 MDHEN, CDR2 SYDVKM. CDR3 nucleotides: TGTGCCAGCAGACCGGACGGAGGTAATGAAAAACTGTTTTTT. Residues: CASRPDGGNEKLFF.

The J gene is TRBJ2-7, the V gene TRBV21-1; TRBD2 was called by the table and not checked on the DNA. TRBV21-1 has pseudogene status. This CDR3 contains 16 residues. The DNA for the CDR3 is TGTGCCAGCAGCAAAACAATGTCCCCGTCTAGTTCCGAGCAGTACTTC. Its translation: CASSKTMSPSSSEQYF.

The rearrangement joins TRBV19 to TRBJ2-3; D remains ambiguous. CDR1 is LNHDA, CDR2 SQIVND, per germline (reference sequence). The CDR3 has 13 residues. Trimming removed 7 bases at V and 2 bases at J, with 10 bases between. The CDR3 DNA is TGTGCCAGTACCCGGAGCGTCACAGATACGCAGTATTTT. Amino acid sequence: CASTRSVTDTQYF.

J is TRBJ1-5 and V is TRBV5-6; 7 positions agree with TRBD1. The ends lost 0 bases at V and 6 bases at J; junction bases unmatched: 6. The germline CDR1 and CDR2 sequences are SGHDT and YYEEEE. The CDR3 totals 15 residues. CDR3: CASSLGGPGGQPQHF. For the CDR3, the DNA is TGTGCCAGCAGCTTGGGGGGGCCAGGGGGTCAGCCCCAGCATTTT.

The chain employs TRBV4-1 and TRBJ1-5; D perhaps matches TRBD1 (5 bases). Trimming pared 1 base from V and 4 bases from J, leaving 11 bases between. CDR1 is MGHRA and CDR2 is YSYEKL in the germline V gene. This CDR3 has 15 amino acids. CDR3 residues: CASSQGHRLNQPQHF. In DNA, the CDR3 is TGCGCCAGCAGCCAAGGTCACAGGTTAAATCAGCCCCAGCATTTT.

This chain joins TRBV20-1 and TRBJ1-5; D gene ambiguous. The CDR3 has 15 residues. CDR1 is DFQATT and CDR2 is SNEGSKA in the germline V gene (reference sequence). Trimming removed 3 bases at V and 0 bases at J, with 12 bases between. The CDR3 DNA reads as TGCAGTGCTAGTCGAGCAGGCCCTAGCAATCAGCCCCAGCATTTT. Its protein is CSASRAGPSNQPQHF.

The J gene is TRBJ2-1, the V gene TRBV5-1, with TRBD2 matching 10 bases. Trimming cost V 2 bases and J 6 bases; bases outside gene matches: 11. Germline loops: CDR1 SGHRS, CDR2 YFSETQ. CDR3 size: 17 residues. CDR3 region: CASSLSIAGGQTNEQFF. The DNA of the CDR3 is TGCGCCAGCAGCTTAAGCATAGCGGGGGGCCAAACCAATGAGCAGTTCTTC.

CDR3 residues: CASSMRQFTDTQYF. The CDR3 DNA sequence: TGTGCCAGTAGTATGAGACAGTTCACAGATACGCAGTATTTT. The rearrangement uses TRBV19 and TRBJ2-3; maybe TRBD1 (5 bases). Germline values: CDR1 LNHDA, CDR2 SQIVND (reference sequence). With 3 bases removed from V and 2 bases from J, the gap between germline ends came to 9 bases. The CDR3 has 14 residues.

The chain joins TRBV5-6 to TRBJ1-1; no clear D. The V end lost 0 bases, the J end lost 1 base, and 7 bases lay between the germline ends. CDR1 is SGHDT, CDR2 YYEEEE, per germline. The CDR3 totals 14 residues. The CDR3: CASSLAVRNTEAFF. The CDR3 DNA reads TGTGCCAGCAGCTTGGCGGTTCGGAACACTGAAGCTTTCTTT.